This T cell receptor beta chain originates from a study of T cell responses to AZD1222 COVID-19 vaccine. Repertoires were generated with immunoSEQ multiplex PCR, while TCRdb's copy carries only in-frame clones and drops some. The sample contains 150,000 to 200,000 clones, around 94% of which appear only once. General study findings and limits: Mapped onto spike, vaccine-associated CD4 TCRs spanned it and were dominant at 160-218 and 743-854.

To note about this clone: Its cognate antigen is unknown.

The CDR3 is made up of 14 amino acids. Germline CDR1 MNHEY, CDR2 SMNVEV (reference sequence). The V and J ends lost 2 bases and 6 bases respectively, with 10 bases between them. The chain carries TRBV27 and TRBJ1-4, with D maybe TRBD1 (6 bases). The TCR sequence derives from an adult in good health. The source material was peripheral blood, sampled on day 0 of AZD1222 vaccination. In DNA form, the CDR3 reads TGTGCCAGCAGTTTAACCTACAGGGATGAAAAACTGTTTTTT. This sequence encodes CASSLTYRDEKLFF. The full variable domain, rest sourced from reference TRBV27 and TRBJ1-4, is EAQVTQNPRYLITVTGKKLTVTCSQNMNHEYMSWYRQDPGLGLRQIYYSMNVEVTDKGDVPEGYKVSRKEKRNFPLILESPSPNQTSLYFCASSLTYRDEKLFFGSGTQLSVL.